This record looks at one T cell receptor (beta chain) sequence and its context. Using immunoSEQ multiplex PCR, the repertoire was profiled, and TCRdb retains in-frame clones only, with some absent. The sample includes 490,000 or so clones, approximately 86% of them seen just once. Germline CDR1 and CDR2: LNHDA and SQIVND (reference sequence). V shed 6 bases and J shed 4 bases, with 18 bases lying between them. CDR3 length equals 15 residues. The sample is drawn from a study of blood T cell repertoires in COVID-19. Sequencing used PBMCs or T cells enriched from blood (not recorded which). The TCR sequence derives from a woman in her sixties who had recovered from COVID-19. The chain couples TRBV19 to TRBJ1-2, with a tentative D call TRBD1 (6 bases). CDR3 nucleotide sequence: TGTGCCAGTAGCCCCCCCCGGGGGGGCAGCTATGGCTACACCTTC. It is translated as CASSPPRGGSYGYTF.